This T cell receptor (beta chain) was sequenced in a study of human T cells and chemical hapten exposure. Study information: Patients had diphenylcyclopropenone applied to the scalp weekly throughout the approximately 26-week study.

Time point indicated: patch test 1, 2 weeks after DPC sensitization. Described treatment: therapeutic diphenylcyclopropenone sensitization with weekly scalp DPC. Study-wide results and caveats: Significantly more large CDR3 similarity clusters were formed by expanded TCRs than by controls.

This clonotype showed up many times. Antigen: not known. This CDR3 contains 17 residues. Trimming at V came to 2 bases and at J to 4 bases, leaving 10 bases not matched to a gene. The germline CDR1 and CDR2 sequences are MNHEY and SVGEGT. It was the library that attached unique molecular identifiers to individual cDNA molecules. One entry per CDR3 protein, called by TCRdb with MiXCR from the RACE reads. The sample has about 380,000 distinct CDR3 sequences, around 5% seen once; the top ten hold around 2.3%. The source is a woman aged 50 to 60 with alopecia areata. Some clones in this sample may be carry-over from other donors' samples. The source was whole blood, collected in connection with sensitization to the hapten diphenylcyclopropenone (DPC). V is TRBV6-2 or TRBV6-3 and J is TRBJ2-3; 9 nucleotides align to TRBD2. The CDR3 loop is CASSYNAREGLADTQYF. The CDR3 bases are TGTGCCAGCAGTTACAATGCGCGGGAGGGCCTTGCAGATACGCAGTATTTT.